This T cell receptor beta chain was documented in a study of shared clonotypes between healthy human individuals. Overall study results and limits: Naive subsets generally had larger estimated richness than memory subsets. Genetic and exposure-history diversity was limited by the small donor number.

TCRdb's copy holds only in-frame clones and misses some; the assay was immunoSEQ multiplex PCR. The repertoire holds roughly 410,000 clones, with 96% as singletons. On this clone: What it binds is unknown.

Germline CDR1 is LNHDA and CDR2 is SQIVND (reference sequence). The CDR3 covers 15 residues. The ends were cut back, 2 bases at V and 0 bases at J, with 10 bases in the middle. The material sequenced was memory CD8+ T cells sorted from blood. Subset noted: CD45RO+ cells pooled with CCR7-negative TemRA cells. This TCR was recovered from a man between 25 and 39 years old in good health. The chain employs TRBV19 and TRBJ1-1; D remains unclear. This chain's CDR3 is CASSIKAQMNTEAFF. In DNA, the CDR3 is TGTGCCAGTAGTATAAAGGCACAGATGAACACTGAAGCTTTCTTT.